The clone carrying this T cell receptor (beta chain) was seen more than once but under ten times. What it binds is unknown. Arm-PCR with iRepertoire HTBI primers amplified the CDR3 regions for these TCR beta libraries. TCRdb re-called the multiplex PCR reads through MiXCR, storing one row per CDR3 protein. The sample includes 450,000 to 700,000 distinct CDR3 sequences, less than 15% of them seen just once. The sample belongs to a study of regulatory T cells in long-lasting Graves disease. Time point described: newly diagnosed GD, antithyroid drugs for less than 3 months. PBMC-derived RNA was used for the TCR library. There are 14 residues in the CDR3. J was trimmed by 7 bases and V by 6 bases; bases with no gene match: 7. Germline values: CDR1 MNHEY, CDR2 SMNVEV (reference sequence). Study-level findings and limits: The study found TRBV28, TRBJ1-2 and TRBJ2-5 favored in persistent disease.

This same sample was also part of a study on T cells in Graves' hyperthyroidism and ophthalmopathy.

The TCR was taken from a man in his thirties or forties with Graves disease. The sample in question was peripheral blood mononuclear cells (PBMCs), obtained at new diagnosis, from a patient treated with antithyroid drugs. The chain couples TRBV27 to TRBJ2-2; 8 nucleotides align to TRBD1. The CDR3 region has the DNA TGTGCCAGCAGGACCGGACAGGGCGGCGGGGAGCTGTTTTTT. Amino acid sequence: CASRTGQGGGELFF.